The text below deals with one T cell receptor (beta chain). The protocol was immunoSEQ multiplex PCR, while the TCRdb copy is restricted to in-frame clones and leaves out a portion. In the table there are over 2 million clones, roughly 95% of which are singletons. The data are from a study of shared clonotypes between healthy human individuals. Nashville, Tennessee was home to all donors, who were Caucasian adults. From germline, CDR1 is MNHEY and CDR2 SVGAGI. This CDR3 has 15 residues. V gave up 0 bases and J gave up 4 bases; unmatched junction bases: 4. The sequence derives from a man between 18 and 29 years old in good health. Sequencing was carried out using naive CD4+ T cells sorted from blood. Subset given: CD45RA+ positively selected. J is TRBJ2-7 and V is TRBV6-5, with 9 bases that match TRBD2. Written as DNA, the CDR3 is TGTGCCAGCAGTTACTCTAGCGGGGGCGTTTACGAGCAGTACTTC. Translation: CASSYSSGGVYEQYF.